The 3 T cell receptor beta chains in this list originate from one sample, sequenced in a study of blood T cell repertoires in COVID-19. The table came from immunoSEQ multiplex PCR; TCRdb's copy has only in-frame clones and leaves some out. The sample lists about 150,000 clones, around 89% occurring once. Sequencing used peripheral blood. These receptors were taken from a man between 60 and 70 years old with active or convalescent COVID-19.

J is TRBJ2-7 and V is TRBV6-2 or TRBV6-3, with D tentatively TRBD1 (6 bases). The CDR3 has 17 residues. V lost 2 bases and J lost 3, with 20 bases in between. Germline lookup yields CDR1 MNHEY and CDR2 SVGEGT. CDR3 loop: CASSYGTGTRTVYEQYF. The DNA of the CDR3 is TGTGCCAGCAGTTACGGCACAGGGACGCGTACCGTCTACGAGCAGTACTTC.

The gene calls are TRBV28 and TRBJ2-7; TRBD2 might be the D (6 bases). The CDR3 sequence is 16 residues long. Between the trimmed V and J ends, which lost 6 bases and 3 bases, there was a span of 21 bases. Germline CDR1 and CDR2: MDHEN and SYDVKM. Here the CDR3 DNA reads TGTGCCAGCAGCACGCCCCGCCCGGGCGGGGACTACGAGCAGTACTTC. Amino acid sequence: CASSTPRPGGDYEQYF.

The genes are TRBV5-4 and TRBJ2-7, with D perhaps matching TRBD1 (6 bases). This CDR3 contains 15 residues. V lost 1 base, J lost 2 bases, and 13 bases lay in between. CDR1 is SGHNT and CDR2 is YYREEE in the germline V gene (reference sequence). CDR3 nucleotide sequence: TGTGCCAGCAGCTTGTTTACAGGGAACACCTACGAGCAGTACTTC. Protein: CASSLFTGNTYEQYF.